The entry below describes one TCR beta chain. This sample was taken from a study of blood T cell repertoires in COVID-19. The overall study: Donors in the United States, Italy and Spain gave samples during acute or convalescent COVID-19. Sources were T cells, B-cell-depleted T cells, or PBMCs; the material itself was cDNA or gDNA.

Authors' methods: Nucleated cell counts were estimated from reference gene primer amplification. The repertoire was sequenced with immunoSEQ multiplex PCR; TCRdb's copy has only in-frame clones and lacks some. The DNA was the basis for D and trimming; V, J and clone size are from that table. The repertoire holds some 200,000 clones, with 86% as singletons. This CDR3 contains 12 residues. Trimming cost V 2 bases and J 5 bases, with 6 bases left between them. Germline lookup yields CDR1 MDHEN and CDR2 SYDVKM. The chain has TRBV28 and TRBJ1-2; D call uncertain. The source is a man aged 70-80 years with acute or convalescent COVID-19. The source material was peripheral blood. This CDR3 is CASSLGDYGYTF. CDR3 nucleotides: TGTGCCAGCAGTTTAGGAGATTATGGCTACACCTTC.